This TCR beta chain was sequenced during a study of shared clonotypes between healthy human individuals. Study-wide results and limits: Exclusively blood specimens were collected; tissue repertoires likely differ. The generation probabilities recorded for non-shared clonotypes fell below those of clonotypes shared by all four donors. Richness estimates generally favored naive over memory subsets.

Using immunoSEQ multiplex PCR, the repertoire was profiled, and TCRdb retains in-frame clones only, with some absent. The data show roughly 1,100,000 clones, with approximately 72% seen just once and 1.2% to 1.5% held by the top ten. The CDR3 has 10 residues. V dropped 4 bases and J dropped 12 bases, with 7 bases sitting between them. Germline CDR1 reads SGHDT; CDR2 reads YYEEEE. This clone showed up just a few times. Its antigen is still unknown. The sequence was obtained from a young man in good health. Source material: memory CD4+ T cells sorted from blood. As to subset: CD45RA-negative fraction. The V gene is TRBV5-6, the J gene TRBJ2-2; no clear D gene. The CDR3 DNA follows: TGTGCCAGCAGCCCGCGTAAGCTGTTTTTT. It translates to CASSPRKLFF. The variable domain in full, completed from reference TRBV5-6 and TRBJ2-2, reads DAGVTQSPTHLIKTRGQQVTLRCSPKSGHDTVSWYQQALGQGPQFIFQYYEEEERQRGNFPDRFSGHQFPNYSSELNVNALLLGDSALYLCASSPRKLFFGEGSRLTVL.